Below are 20 T cell receptor beta chains sequenced from a single sample in a study of shared clonotypes between healthy human individuals (dated by TCRdb to the early 2020s). The library was built by means of the immunoSEQ multiplex PCR assay. As stored in TCRdb, this immuneACCESS dataset retains in-frame rearrangements with V and J assigned. A fraction of the clones does not appear; measured against another copy, unresolved V genes explain less than half of the discrepancy, and the remainder lacks a known reason. The sample table shows 950,000 to 1,200,000 clones, and around 77% are seen once. The ten largest clones add up to over 0.8% of the sample. Material: memory CD4+ T cells from PBMCs. The cell subset or site label for this specimen denotes: CD45RA-negative fraction. The receptors shown here come from a man younger than 35 in good health. Some clones in this sample may be carry-over from other donors' samples.

This chain links TRBV2 with TRBJ1-4; D may be TRBD1 (5 bases). The CDR3 is 12 residues long. The germline V gene encodes CDR1 SNHLY and CDR2 FYNNEI. V was cut by 10 bases and J by 7 bases, with 13 bases left in between. CDR3 nucleotides: TGTGCCACCCGGGACCGCGGTGAAAAACTGTTTTTT. It encodes CATRDRGEKLFF.

The CDR3 DNA is TGTGCCAGCAGCTCATCCTGGGTTCAGCCCCAGCATTTT. It is translated as CASSSSWVQPQHF. This chain connects TRBV7-2 to TRBJ1-5; no definite D call. The germline CDR1 and CDR2 sequences are SGHTA and FQGNSA. Trimming took 4 bases from V and 6 from J, leaving 10 bases between them. This CDR3 contains 13 residues.

As for this clone: The identical CDR3 is also encoded by other nucleotide sequences in the sample. The V gene is TRBV7-2, the J gene TRBJ2-6; no clear D. CDR1 and CDR2 from the germline V gene are SGHTA and FQGNSA. The CDR3 length is 15 residues. V was clipped by 1 base and J by 0 bases, with 4 bases between them. CDR3: CASSLVSSGANVLTF. The CDR3, as DNA: TGTGCCAGCAGCTTAGTGTCCTCTGGGGCCAACGTCCTGACTTTC.

The V call is TRBV6-1, the J call TRBJ2-1, with 7 bases lining up with TRBD2. The trim removed 3 bases at V and 14 bases at J, leaving 4 bases unmatched. Germline V lookup: CDR1 MNHNS, CDR2 SASEGT. The CDR3 length is 11 residues. In DNA form, the CDR3 reads TGTGCCAGCAGTGAGCTAGCGGAAGAGTTCTTC. Translating it yields CASSELAEEFF.

The chain uses TRBV25-1 and TRBJ1-2; no clear D gene. Trimming took off 2 bases at V and 8 bases at J, with 12 bases between the two ends. Germline-derived CDR1 and CDR2 are MGHDK and SYGVNS. The CDR3 extends over 13 amino acids. The CDR3 loop reads CASSERLDGGYTF. CDR3 in DNA: TGTGCCAGCAGTGAAAGGCTGGACGGAGGCTACACCTTC.

The chain joins TRBV11-2 to TRBJ1-4; no definite D call. CDR1 is SGHAT and CDR2 is FQNNGV in the germline V gene. The V and J ends lost 1 base and 0 bases respectively, with 9 bases between them. CDR3 length: 16 amino acids. The CDR3 coding sequence is TGTGCCAGCAGCTTAGGGGCAGACCCAACTAATGAAAAACTGTTTTTT. Translation: CASSLGADPTNEKLFF.

V is TRBV7-2 and J is TRBJ2-7, with D maybe TRBD1 (5 bases). The V gene's germline CDR1 is SGHTA and CDR2 FQGNSA. CDR3 length: 14 amino acids. Trimming removed 3 bases at V and 4 bases at J, with 13 bases between. In DNA form, the CDR3 reads TGTGCCAGCAGCTTGTCCAGGGCACTATACGAGCAGTACTTC. This encodes CASSLSRALYEQYF. The full variable domain, completed using reference TRBV7-2 and TRBJ2-7, is GAGVSQSPSNKVTEKGKDVELRCDPISGHTALYWYRQSLGQGLEFLIYFQGNSAPDKSGLPSDRFSAERTGGSVSTLTIQRTQQEDSAVYLCASSLSRALYEQYFGPGTRLTVT.

This clone was detected only once. The genes are TRBV18 and TRBJ2-7; 11 positions agree with TRBD2. V trimming: 8 bases; J trimming: 6 bases; junction bases outside the gene matches: 18. Germline V gene data show CDR1 as KGHSH and CDR2 as LQKENI. The CDR3 is 17 amino acids. CDR3 in amino acids: CASTTRSPTSGISEQYF. The CDR3 nucleotides read TGTGCCAGCACGACCAGGTCCCCGACTAGCGGGATCTCCGAGCAGTACTTC.

As concerns this clone: Other DNA sequences of this sample code for an identical CDR3. This chain connects TRBV18 to TRBJ2-3, with a tentative D call TRBD2 (5 bases). V dropped 3 bases and J dropped 5 bases, with 9 bases sitting between them. The CDR3 length is 13 residues. Germline V gene data show CDR1 as KGHSH and CDR2 as LQKENI. The CDR3 DNA reads TGTGCCAGCTCACCGCCCGAGGGAGATACGCAGTATTTT. As protein: CASSPPEGDTQYF.

This clone showed up just a few times. The chain joins TRBV7-8 to TRBJ2-5; D gene uncertain. The length of the CDR3 is 13 residues. Per the germline V gene, CDR1 is SGHVS and CDR2 is FQNEAQ. V lost 1 base to trimming and J lost 5 bases, with 8 bases between them. CDR3 loop: CASSLGVLETQYF. CDR3 nucleotide sequence: TGTGCCAGCAGCTTAGGAGTTCTTGAGACCCAGTACTTC.

The chain has TRBV6-1 and TRBJ1-3, with a tentative D call TRBD1 (6 bases). The CDR3 contains 15 residues. Deletions cut 2 bases from V and 0 bases from J, with 8 bases between. The germline CDR1 and CDR2 sequences are MNHNS and SASEGT. The CDR3: CASSEHRASGNTIYF. DNA for the CDR3: TGTGCCAGCAGTGAACACAGGGCCTCTGGAAACACCATATATTTT.

The genes are TRBV9 and TRBJ1-3; D is uncertain. Germline CDR1 and CDR2: SGDLS and YYNGEE. The germline V and J ends were trimmed by 6 bases and 0 bases, with 13 bases remaining between them. CDR3 size: 15 residues. The CDR3 sequence: CASTEDPSSGNTIYF. The CDR3 DNA reads as TGTGCCAGCACGGAGGACCCGAGCTCTGGAAACACCATATATTTT.

This chain links TRBV18 with TRBJ1-1; D gene uncertain. The germline V gene has CDR1 KGHSH and CDR2 LQKENI. V was cut by 3 bases and J by 0 bases, with 8 bases left in between. The CDR3 runs 14 residues. DNA of the CDR3: TGTGCCAGCTCACCGAGCCCCATGAACACTGAAGCTTTCTTT. Translating it yields CASSPSPMNTEAFF.

J is TRBJ2-1 and V is TRBV5-4; weak D call: TRBD2 (5 bases). CDR3 length equals 14 residues. The V gene lost 3 bases and the J gene lost 5 bases, with 12 bases spanning the gap. CDR1 and CDR2 (germline): SGHNT, YYREEE (reference sequence). CDR3 region: CASSSPTTNNEQFF. DNA of the CDR3: TGTGCCAGCAGCTCCCCGACTACCAACAATGAGCAGTTCTTC.

The V call is TRBV18, the J call TRBJ2-2; D unresolved. The CDR3 has 16 amino acids. Trimming stripped 5 bases from V and 1 base from J, with 14 bases between. The germline gives CDR1 KGHSH, CDR2 LQKENI. CDR3 amino acids: CASSETTPGNTGELFF. Written as DNA, the CDR3 is TGTGCCAGCTCAGAGACGACCCCGGGGAACACCGGGGAGCTGTTTTTT.

The chain is built from TRBV4-2 and TRBJ1-4, with D unresolved. Germline V CDR1 and CDR2: LGHNA, YNFKEQ. V was shortened by 1 base and J by 5 bases, with 11 bases between the two germline ends. This CDR3 contains 15 residues. CDR3 bases: TGTGCCAGCAGCCAAGTCGGCAGCCAGAATGAAAAACTGTTTTTT. It encodes CASSQVGSQNEKLFF.

The chain combines TRBV13 with TRBJ2-1; the match to TRBD2 covers 7 bases. The V gene end was trimmed by 3 bases and the J gene end by 9 bases; junction bases not matched to a gene: 14. The CDR3 is made up of 16 amino acids. CDR1 PRHDT and CDR2 FYEKMQ come from the germline V gene (reference sequence). The CDR3 DNA sequence: TGTGCCAGCAGCTTGAGGGGCGGGAGCTATGCGGGTGAGCAGTTCTTC. It specifies CASSLRGGSYAGEQFF.

In this sample, this clone turned up a few times. This chain joins TRBV4-1 and TRBJ2-1; perhaps D is TRBD1 or TRBD2 (5 bases each). The V end was cut by 0 bases, the J end by 6 bases, with 21 bases between. The germline V gene encodes CDR1 MGHRA and CDR2 YSYEKL. The CDR3 has 18 residues. The CDR3 protein is CASSQDQRIVFGGNEQFF. In DNA form, the CDR3 reads TGCGCCAGCAGCCAAGATCAGCGTATAGTCTTTGGGGGCAATGAGCAGTTCTTC.

V is TRBV27 and J is TRBJ1-1; D is ambiguous. Germline V gives CDR1 MNHEY, CDR2 SMNVEV (reference sequence). V was cut by 5 bases and J by 7 bases, with 17 bases left in between. This CDR3 is built from 14 residues. The chain's CDR3 is CASSGRSPPSEAFF. The CDR3, as DNA: TGTGCCAGCAGTGGAAGATCCCCCCCAAGTGAAGCTTTCTTT.

As regards this clone: A junction end diverges from the germline sequence, so it may reflect a read error. Other DNA sequences within the sample encode an identical CDR3. The chain links TRBV28 to TRBJ2-2, with 8 bases fitting TRBD1. CDR1 MDHEN and CDR2 SYDVKM come from the germline V gene. The CDR3 sequence is 17 residues long. The CDR3 DNA follows: TGTGCCAGCAGTCTATGGCTGGGACAGGATTACACCGGGGAGCTGTTTTTT. It specifies CASSLWLGQDYTGELFF. Full variable domain (remainder filled in from reference TRBV28 and TRBJ2-2): DVKVTQSSRYLVKRTGEKVFLECVQDMDHENMFWYRQDPGLGLRLIYFSYDVKMKEKGDIPEGYSVSREKKERFSLILESASTNQTSMYLCASSLWLGQDYTGELFFGEGSRLTVL.